The subject of this entry is one T cell receptor beta chain. The target antigen is unknown. Trimming shortened V by 1 base and J by 3 bases, and 13 bases separated the two germline ends. This CDR3 contains 15 residues. Germline loops: CDR1 LNHDA, CDR2 SQIVND (reference sequence). The data were taken from a study of T cell responses to AZD1222 COVID-19 vaccine. Sequencing used immunoSEQ multiplex PCR; TCRdb keeps in-frame clones, though not all of them. The sample lists over 150,000 clones; 88% were seen once. Samples with a second dose at about 4 or about 12 weeks were pooled together. Whole-study results and caveats: Compared with day 0, the breadth and depth of the Spike-specific TCR repertoire rose significantly after two doses of AZD1222. Baseline seropositives among AZD1222 recipients totaled only 5 to 7.

This clonotype was sampled from an adult who received the AZD1222 COVID-19 vaccine. The chain couples TRBV19 to TRBJ2-7; D is perhaps TRBD1 (7 bases). The sample here was peripheral blood, taken 28 days after the second AZD1222 dose. The CDR3 DNA is TGTGCCAGTAGTATAGTCCCAGGGGGGAACTACGAGCAGTACTTC. Protein sequence: CASSIVPGGNYEQYF. The variable domain in full, completed from reference TRBV19 and TRBJ2-7, reads DGGITQSPKYLFRKEGQNVTLSCEQNLNHDAMYWYRQDPGQGLRLIYYSQIVNDFQKGDIAEGYSVSREKKESFPLTVTSAQKNPTAFYLCASSIVPGGNYEQYFGPGTRLTVT.